Shown below are 14 T cell receptor beta chains from a single sample sequenced in a study of shared clonotypes between healthy human individuals. Clones were read by immunoSEQ multiplex PCR, and TCRdb kept only the in-frame ones, dropping some. The sample contains 2 million to 2.5 million clones, approximately 96% of which appear only once. The sequencing input was naive CD4+ T cells sorted from blood. The sample's subset: CD45RA+ positively selected. The receptors were gathered from a man younger than 35 in good health.

A single count supports this clone. The chain uses TRBV5-4 and TRBJ2-7, with 8 positions matching TRBD2. In germline, CDR1 is SGHNT, CDR2 YYREEE (reference sequence). V lost 4 bases and J lost 4; bases outside the gene matches: 7. This CDR3 comprises 14 residues. DNA of the CDR3: TGTGCCAGCAGCCCCCAACGGGGGGGATACGAGCAGTACTTC. This translates into CASSPQRGGYEQYF.

The rearrangement links TRBV28 to TRBJ1-1, with D hard to call. Trimming removed 6 bases from V and 7 bases from J, with 12 bases in between. This CDR3 contains 12 residues. Looked up from germline, CDR1 is MDHEN and CDR2 is SYDVKM. CDR3 DNA sequence: TGTGCCAGCAGCCCACACCCCGGTGAAGCTTTCTTT. Its protein is CASSPHPGEAFF.

CDR3 region: CASSLGGRDEETQYF. The CDR3 nucleotides read TGTGCCAGCAGCTTAGGGGGCCGAGACGAAGAGACCCAGTACTTC. The chain recombines TRBV11-3 with TRBJ2-5; tentatively, D is TRBD1 (5 bases). CDR3 size: 15 residues. With 1 base removed from V and 3 bases from J, the gap between germline ends came to 12 bases. Germline-derived CDR1 and CDR2 are SGHNT and YENEEA.

This chain connects TRBV18 to TRBJ2-3; no definite D call. The ends were cut back, 2 bases at V and 4 bases at J, with 13 bases in the middle. Germline V gene lookup returns CDR1 KGHSH and CDR2 LQKENI. The CDR3 spans 15 residues. CDR3 protein: CASSPIPWVADTQYF. In nucleotides, the CDR3 is TGTGCCAGCTCACCAATTCCTTGGGTCGCAGATACGCAGTATTTT.

The rearrangement joins TRBV4-1 to TRBJ2-5; maybe TRBD2 (6 bases). The CDR3 runs 16 residues. Germline V lookup: CDR1 MGHRA, CDR2 YSYEKL. Deletions cut 0 bases from V and 2 bases from J, with 13 bases between. The CDR3 is CASSQELGRGQETQYF. The CDR3 nucleotides are TGCGCCAGCAGCCAAGAGCTGGGACGGGGGCAAGAGACCCAGTACTTC.

The genes are TRBV7-2 and TRBJ2-4; 8 bases are shared with TRBD2. Looked up from germline, CDR1 is SGHTA and CDR2 is FQGNSA. The V gene end was trimmed by 1 base and the J gene end by 5 bases; junction bases not matched to a gene: 13. There are 18 residues in the CDR3. CDR3 bases: TGTGCCAGCAGCTTAGGACCACTCCTTAGCGGGAACGAAAACATTCAGTACTTC. Residues: CASSLGPLLSGNENIQYF.

The rearrangement joins TRBV2 to TRBJ1-6; weak D call: TRBD1 (6 bases). V dropped 8 bases and J dropped 13 bases, with 18 bases sitting between them. This CDR3 spans 13 amino acids. Per the germline V gene, CDR1 is SNHLY and CDR2 is FYNNEI. The CDR3 region has the DNA TGTGCCAGCCCGAGGAACAGGGAGTTTCCCCTCCACTTT. Protein sequence: CASPRNREFPLHF.

This chain joins TRBV7-2 and TRBJ2-7; D might be TRBD2 (6 bases). The V end lost 4 bases, the J end lost 0 bases, and 19 bases lay between the germline ends. Germline lookup yields CDR1 SGHTA and CDR2 FQGNSA. This CDR3 has 17 amino acids. This CDR3 reads CASSWGKGGRNSYEQYF. For the CDR3, the DNA is TGTGCCAGCAGCTGGGGAAAAGGTGGGAGGAACTCCTACGAGCAGTACTTC.

The chain uses TRBV9 and TRBJ2-7; perhaps TRBD2 as D (6 bases). Germline V gene sequence: CDR1 SGDLS, CDR2 YYNGEE. The CDR3 has 15 amino acids. V lost 1 base and J lost 3, with 14 bases in between. DNA of the CDR3: TGTGCCAGCAGCGTAATGGATCTGGGGGGCTACGAGCAGTACTTC. This translates into CASSVMDLGGYEQYF.

The CDR3 region is CASSRDRVENTGELFF. CDR3 coding DNA: TGTGCCAGCAGCAGAGACAGGGTGGAGAACACCGGGGAGCTGTTTTTT. J is TRBJ2-2 and V is TRBV7-6, with 7 nucleotides matching TRBD1. The trim removed 5 bases at V and 1 base at J, leaving 7 bases unmatched. This CDR3 region has 16 residues. Germline lookup yields CDR1 SGHVS and CDR2 FNYEAQ.

The chain has TRBV5-1 and TRBJ2-3; no definite D call. V was trimmed by 0 bases and J by 2 bases, leaving 10 bases between them. The germline gives CDR1 SGHRS, CDR2 YFSETQ. The CDR3 runs to 15 residues. Here the CDR3 reads CASSLDFAHTDTQYF. The CDR3 nucleotides read TGCGCCAGCAGCTTGGACTTTGCGCACACAGATACGCAGTATTTT.

V usage is TRBV19 and J usage is TRBJ2-7; 7 bases are shared with TRBD1. J gave up 6 bases and V 6 bases, and 8 bases lay outside the gene matches. Germline values: CDR1 LNHDA, CDR2 SQIVND (reference sequence). This CDR3 is built from 13 residues. The CDR3 loop is CASSEQGKGEQYF. CDR3 bases: TGTGCCAGTAGCGAACAGGGGAAGGGCGAGCAGTACTTC. Using reference TRBV19 and TRBJ2-7 for the parts outside the CDR3, the full variable domain is DGGITQSPKYLFRKEGQNVTLSCEQNLNHDAMYWYRQDPGQGLRLIYYSQIVNDFQKGDIAEGYSVSREKKESFPLTVTSAQKNPTAFYLCASSEQGKGEQYFGPGTRLTVT.

V gene TRBV6-5 combines with J gene TRBJ2-7; D call uncertain. In germline, CDR1 is MNHEY, CDR2 SVGAGI. The V and J ends lost 4 bases and 0 bases respectively, with 10 bases between them. The CDR3 has 14 residues. DNA for the CDR3: TGTGCCAGCAGTTGGCAACAGTCCTCCTACGAGCAGTACTTC. This gives the protein CASSWQQSSYEQYF.

A remark on this clone: Other DNA sequences in the sample encode the same CDR3. The CDR3 is CASSLDSPLHF. In DNA form, the CDR3 reads TGTGCCAGCAGCTTGGATTCACCCCTCCACTTT. The genes are TRBV5-5 and TRBJ1-6; D is undetermined. CDR1 and CDR2 from the germline V gene are SGHKS and YYEKEE (reference sequence). This CDR3 has 11 residues. V was shortened by 0 bases and J by 8 bases, with 0 bases between the two germline ends.